These 18 T cell receptor beta chains were all obtained from the same sample, sequenced in a study of T cell responses to AZD1222 COVID-19 vaccine. Here immunoSEQ multiplex PCR was the method, and the copy in TCRdb shows in-frame clones only, minus some. The top ten clones hold approximately 4.8% of a sample with more than 150,000 clones, less than 95% of them seen once. Source: peripheral blood, taken on day 0 of AZD1222 vaccination. The source of these receptors is an adult in good health.

The rearrangement uses TRBV28 and TRBJ2-4; D is possibly TRBD1 (5 bases). This CDR3 has 15 residues. V dropped 6 bases and J dropped 6 bases, with 18 bases sitting between them. The germline V gene has CDR1 MDHEN and CDR2 SYDVKM. CDR3 DNA: TGTGCCAGCAGCTTGGACACCCCCCTTCGAAACATTCAGTACTTC. It is translated as CASSLDTPLRNIQYF.

CDR3 nucleotides: TGTGCCAGTAGTAGGTCACCGAGGGGAGAGCAGTTCTTC. Its protein product is CASSRSPRGEQFF. The chain carries TRBV19 and TRBJ2-1; the D call may be TRBD1 or TRBD2 (5 bases each). This CDR3 comprises 13 residues. Trimming stripped 4 bases from V and 10 bases from J, with 14 bases between. Germline-derived CDR1 and CDR2 are LNHDA and SQIVND (reference sequence).

The chain joins TRBV3-1 (or the pseudogene TRBV3-2) to TRBJ1-3; D not resolved. There are 16 residues in the CDR3. Looked up from germline, CDR1 is LGHDT and CDR2 is YNNKEL (reference sequence). V was cut by 4 bases and J by 0 bases, with 13 bases left in between. The CDR3 reads CASSLAPGSSGNTIYF. Written as DNA, the CDR3 is TGTGCCAGCAGCCTCGCTCCGGGTTCCTCTGGAAACACCATATATTTT.

The CDR3 spells CASCVYNRGEKLFF. The DNA for the CDR3 is TGTGCCAGTTGCGTCTACAACCGAGGTGAAAAACTGTTTTTT. The genes are TRBV19 and TRBJ1-4; D unclear. V lost 8 bases, J lost 7 bases, and 17 bases lay in between. CDR3 length equals 14 residues. The germline V gene has CDR1 LNHDA and CDR2 SQIVND (reference sequence).

The chain links TRBV7-9 to TRBJ1-1; D is undetermined. Germline CDR1 reads SEHNR; CDR2 reads FQNEAQ (reference sequence). Trimming removed 3 bases at V and 5 bases at J, with 13 bases between. The CDR3 contains 14 residues. The CDR3 DNA sequence: TGTGCCAGCAGCTTCCACTCCCCAGGAACTGAAGCTTTCTTT. It is translated as CASSFHSPGTEAFF.

The V and J genes are TRBV7-9 and TRBJ2-1; TRBD1 might be the D (5 bases). Germline V CDR1 and CDR2: SEHNR, FQNEAQ (reference sequence). Trimming removed 7 bases at V and 0 bases at J, with 13 bases between. This CDR3 has 15 amino acids. Here the CDR3 reads CASTTGQGSYNEQFF. The CDR3 coding sequence is TGTGCCAGCACCACCGGTCAGGGCTCCTACAATGAGCAGTTCTTC.

The V gene is TRBV18, the J gene TRBJ2-3; 7 bases map to TRBD2. This CDR3 has 15 amino acids. Trimming took 3 bases from V and 0 from J; bases not matched to a gene: 3. Germline CDR1 reads KGHSH; CDR2 reads LQKENI. The CDR3 sequence: CASSPGLESTDTQYF. CDR3 sequence (DNA): TGTGCCAGCTCACCTGGACTAGAAAGCACAGATACGCAGTATTTT. Complete variable domain (other parts from reference TRBV18 and TRBJ2-3): NAGVMQNPRHLVRRRGQEARLRCSPMKGHSHVYWYRQLPEEGLKFMVYLQKENIIDESGMPKERFSAEFPKEGPSILRIQQVVRGDSAAYFCASSPGLESTDTQYFGPGTRLTVL.

This chain uses TRBV10-1 with TRBJ2-7; 7 nucleotides agree with TRBD2. Germline V gene data show CDR1 as WNHNN and CDR2 as SYGVQD (reference sequence). The J segment lost 6 bases and the V segment lost 2 bases, leaving 7 bases of the junction unmatched. The CDR3 is 14 residues long. CDR3 amino acids: CASSEPGRASEQYF. In DNA form, the CDR3 reads TGCGCCAGCAGTGAGCCAGGGAGGGCGTCCGAGCAGTACTTC.

The chain uses TRBV2 and TRBJ2-2; TRBD1 or TRBD2 may be the D gene (5 bases each). Trimming cost V 4 bases and J 6 bases, with 15 bases left between them. This CDR3 contains 15 residues. CDR1 and CDR2 (germline): SNHLY, FYNNEI. The CDR3 nucleotides are TGTGCCAGCAGTGGGGGGATGGGCGTTCCCGGGGAGCTGTTTTTT. It yields the protein CASSGGMGVPGELFF.

The gene calls are TRBV5-1 and TRBJ2-1, with 13 positions matching TRBD2. Germline assignment: CDR1 SGHRS and CDR2 YFSETQ. V was clipped by 3 bases and J by 16 bases; unmatched bases: 7. The CDR3 is made up of 13 amino acids. CDR3 DNA sequence: TGCGCCAGCAGCTCACTAGCGGGAGGGCCGGTTTTCTTC. Protein sequence: CASSSLAGGPVFF.

The rearrangement links TRBV7-2 to TRBJ2-5, with D possibly being TRBD2 (5 bases). The CDR3 covers 15 residues. Germline CDR1 is SGHTA and CDR2 is FQGNSA. Trimming stripped 1 base from V and 0 bases from J, with 9 bases between. CDR3 sequence: CASSLVLRDQETQYF. CDR3 nucleotides: TGTGCCAGCAGCTTAGTTCTGCGGGACCAAGAGACCCAGTACTTC.

In DNA, the CDR3 is TGTGCCAGCAGCTCAGGGAAGATCGGGGAGCTGTTTTTT. Protein product: CASSSGKIGELFF. The chain combines TRBV11-2 with TRBJ2-2; possibly TRBD1 for D (5 bases). V lost 4 bases, J lost 7 bases, and 10 bases lay in between. The germline CDR1 and CDR2 sequences are SGHAT and FQNNGV. This CDR3 has 13 amino acids.

The rearrangement links TRBV19 to TRBJ2-1, with D maybe TRBD2 (6 bases). The CDR3 totals 11 residues. Trimming took 5 bases from V and 12 from J, leaving 11 bases between them. CDR1 LNHDA and CDR2 SQIVND come from the germline V gene (reference sequence). The CDR3 loop is CASSLGSGQFF. The CDR3 DNA is TGTGCCAGTAGTTTAGGTAGCGGGCAGTTCTTC. The whole variable domain, filled in from reference TRBV19 and TRBJ2-1, reads DGGITQSPKYLFRKEGQNVTLSCEQNLNHDAMYWYRQDPGQGLRLIYYSQIVNDFQKGDIAEGYSVSREKKESFPLTVTSAQKNPTAFYLCASSLGSGQFFGPGTRLTVL.

V is TRBV19 and J is TRBJ2-3; D unresolved. The CDR3 is 17 amino acids. Germline CDR1 reads LNHDA; CDR2 reads SQIVND (reference sequence). V lost 6 bases, J lost 5 bases, and 24 bases lay in between. This chain's CDR3 is CASRRNDPPRTIDTQYF. CDR3 nucleotide sequence: TGTGCCAGTAGACGAAACGACCCACCTCGCACTATAGATACGCAGTATTTT.

The CDR3: CASSRTSGGFTDTQYF. The CDR3 nucleotides are TGTGCCAGCAGCCGGACTAGCGGGGGGTTCACAGATACGCAGTATTTT. The gene calls are TRBV3-1 (or the pseudogene TRBV3-2) and TRBJ2-3; 14 bases match TRBD2. The CDR3 runs 16 residues. Trimming cost V 4 bases and J 2 bases; bases outside gene matches: 2. The V gene's germline CDR1 is LGHDT and CDR2 YNNKEL (reference sequence).

The chain couples TRBV6-5 to TRBJ1-4, with unresolved D. Germline V gene data show CDR1 as MNHEY and CDR2 as SVGAGI. The CDR3 covers 12 residues. Trimming took off 6 bases at V and 9 bases at J, with 11 bases between the two ends. The CDR3 spells CASSPLGKKLFF. The DNA for the CDR3 is TGTGCCAGCAGCCCCCTGGGAAAAAAACTGTTTTTT.

This clone was seen just once. J is TRBJ1-6 and V is TRBV4-2; no reliable D call. Trimming removed 3 bases from V and 5 bases from J, with 2 bases in between. The germline gives CDR1 LGHNA, CDR2 YNFKEQ. This CDR3 comprises 12 residues. CDR3 loop: CASSQDNSPLHF. CDR3 DNA sequence: TGTGCCAGCAGCCAGGATAATTCACCCCTCCACTTT.

The chain carries TRBV7-2 and TRBJ2-1; D call uncertain. The V gene lost 1 base and the J gene lost 2 bases, with 12 bases spanning the gap. Germline loops: CDR1 SGHTA, CDR2 FQGNSA. This CDR3 spans 16 amino acids. As DNA, the CDR3 is TGTGCCAGCAGCTTAGATCTGGGGAACGCCTACAATGAGCAGTTCTTC. As protein: CASSLDLGNAYNEQFF.